These T cell receptor beta chains were read from a single sample in a study of T-cell reconstitution after alpha-beta-depleted transplantation in children. In TCRdb, the PCR reads were re-called with MiXCR into one record per CDR3 protein. The sample has over 150,000 distinct CDR3 sequences, over 8.5% seen once. The source was PBMCs, collected before TCRalphabeta/CD19-depleted stem cell transplant. The source is a boy younger than 10 with acute myeloid leukemia, due to receive a stem cell transplant. Each CDR3 is given without its conserved first and last residue. Each record gives: V gene, J gene, CDR3 protein.

>TRBV30|TRBJ1-1
AWTSLGVGITEAF
>TRBV2|TRBJ1-2
ASSEGPNYGYT
>TRBV25-1|TRBJ1-1
ASTTEAF
>TRBV20-1|TRBJ2-2
SAREWGVAGELF
>TRBV20-1|TRBJ2-1
SARDSGGRISYNEQF
>TRBV7-3|TRBJ2-5
ASSTAGTSGETQY
>TRBV6-1|TRBJ1-6
ASWGTRNSPLH
>TRBV20-1|TRBJ2-1
SARRGRAYNEQF
>TRBV28|TRBJ2-1
ASSYGLAGDDNEQF
>TRBV20-1|TRBJ2-3
SAGDRTSTDTQY
>TRBV12-3/TRBV12-4|TRBJ1-1
ASSLILGGEAF
>TRBV5-1|TRBJ2-5
ASTAGVETQY
>TRBV3-1|TRBJ2-3
ARRAPLFRDTQY
>TRBV18|TRBJ1-5
ASSRRGSSGNQPQH
>TRBV20-1|TRBJ2-7
SASGQGFNHEQY
>TRBV2|TRBJ1-4
ASRPRWTRNEKLF
>TRBV9|TRBJ2-2
ASTYLQGDGELF
>TRBV24-1|TRBJ2-1
ATSDFPRGSYNEQF
>TRBV18|TRBJ1-1
ASSANDGDTEAF
>TRBV5-1|TRBJ2-3
ASSLASTDTQY
>TRBV12-3/TRBV12-4|TRBJ1-5
ASSLVEGYQPQH
>TRBV4-2|TRBJ2-1
ASSQDLAGINEQF
>TRBV3-1|TRBJ2-3
ASSPRAQQTQY
>TRBV7-6|TRBJ1-3
ASSLGRPTSGNTIY
>TRBV28|TRBJ1-5
ASSLFMGQGYSNQPQH
>TRBV7-6|TRBJ2-1
ASSKGRARSSYNEQF
>TRBV27|TRBJ2-7
ASSPGTGLYEQY